The entry that follows covers one T cell receptor (beta chain) sequence. Sequenced by immunoSEQ multiplex PCR; TCRdb stores in-frame clones only, minus some. Of tens of thousands of clones in the sample, approximately 84% were seen once. This record belongs to a study of PD-1 blockade in mismatch repair-deficient tumors. In germline, CDR1 is SQVTM, CDR2 ANQGSEA. This CDR3 is built from 15 residues. With 6 bases removed from V and 2 bases from J, the gap between germline ends came to 19 bases. This sample comprised PBMCs, obtained before pembrolizumab treatment. The genes are TRBV29-1 and TRBJ1-1; tentative D call: TRBD1 (6 bases). The sequence derives from an adult with mismatch repair-deficient cancer. The CDR3 loop reads CSVAFGGGRNTEAFF. The DNA for the CDR3 is TGCAGCGTCGCCTTTGGGGGGGGGCGAAACACTGAAGCTTTCTTT.